The next 12 T cell receptor beta chains were all read from a single sample in a study of shared clonotypes between healthy human individuals. The protocol was immunoSEQ multiplex PCR, while the TCRdb copy is restricted to in-frame clones and leaves out a portion. Here the sample spans over a million clones, 78% being singletons. The sample comprised memory CD4+ T cells from PBMCs. Documented subset: CD45RA-negative fraction. The origin of the receptors is a young man in good health. Some clones in this sample may be carry-over from other donors' samples.

This chain links TRBV28 with TRBJ1-2; TRBD1 matches at 8 bases. Losses at the gene ends were 5 bases for V and 8 bases for J; bases not matched to a gene: 19. CDR3 size: 17 residues. Germline loops: CDR1 MDHEN, CDR2 SYDVKM. For the CDR3, the DNA is TGTGCCAGCAGTCCCCACGGACAGGGCGGGGGCGCGCGGGGCTACACCTTC. It specifies CASSPHGQGGGARGYTF.

This clone was counted a single time. V is TRBV2 and J is TRBJ2-1; D is undetermined. V lost 4 bases and J lost 9, with 13 bases in between. This CDR3 has 13 amino acids. The germline CDR1 and CDR2 sequences are SNHLY and FYNNEI. CDR3 amino acids: CASSVSVWGEQFF. Here the CDR3 DNA reads TGTGCCAGCAGTGTATCAGTCTGGGGTGAGCAGTTCTTC.

The chain is built from TRBV4-2 and TRBJ2-5, with a weak D call TRBD2 (5 bases). Trimming stripped 1 base from V and 6 bases from J, with 12 bases between. Germline V gives CDR1 LGHNA, CDR2 YNFKEQ. The CDR3 has 14 amino acids. The CDR3 is CASSQGELGKTQYF. The DNA of the CDR3 is TGTGCCAGCAGCCAAGGTGAACTCGGGAAGACCCAGTACTTC.

This clone was seen only once. J is TRBJ2-3 and V is TRBV12-1; TRBD2, the table's D call, lacks a check against the DNA. TRBV12-1 is marked as a pseudogene. This CDR3 spans 19 amino acids. CDR3: CASSFGTSGTLTISDTQYF. As DNA, the CDR3 is TGTGCCAGCAGCTTTGGGACTAGCGGGACCCTAACTATCTCAGATACGCAGTATTTT.

The rearrangement joins TRBV4-1 to TRBJ2-7; 14 nucleotides line up with TRBD2. The CDR3 is 15 amino acids. Per the germline V gene, CDR1 is MGHRA and CDR2 is YSYEKL. V gave up 4 bases and J gave up 2 bases; unmatched junction bases: 1. The CDR3 region is CASSLGLAGAYEQYF. CDR3 in DNA: TGCGCCAGCAGCCTGGGACTAGCGGGAGCCTACGAGCAGTACTTC.

The chain is built from TRBV19 and TRBJ2-3; TRBD2 agrees at 9 bases. Germline CDR1 reads LNHDA; CDR2 reads SQIVND (reference sequence). V shed 4 bases, J shed 5 bases, and the junction held 4 bases outside the gene matches. The CDR3 loop spans 14 amino acids. The CDR3 DNA reads TGTGCCAGTAGTAATAGCGGGAGAGGAGATACGCAGTATTTT. Its translation: CASSNSGRGDTQYF. Full variable domain (remainder filled in from reference TRBV19 and TRBJ2-3): DGGITQSPKYLFRKEGQNVTLSCEQNLNHDAMYWYRQDPGQGLRLIYYSQIVNDFQKGDIAEGYSVSREKKESFPLTVTSAQKNPTAFYLCASSNSGRGDTQYFGPGTRLTVL.

The chain combines TRBV10-1 with TRBJ1-3; 7 nucleotides line up with TRBD1. V shed 7 bases and J 0 bases; nucleotides not matched to a gene: 9. Per the germline V gene, CDR1 is WNHNN and CDR2 is SYGVQD (reference sequence). This CDR3 is built from 16 residues. The CDR3 DNA reads as TGCGCCAGCAAGGGCCCCCGACAGGGCTCTGGAAACACCATATATTTT. Translating gives CASKGPRQGSGNTIYF.

The chain carries TRBV9 and TRBJ1-3; TRBD1 aligns across 7 bases. From germline, CDR1 is SGDLS and CDR2 YYNGEE. The trim removed 3 bases at V and 4 bases at J, leaving 10 bases unmatched. The CDR3 extends over 16 amino acids. The CDR3 DNA is TGTGCCAGCAGCGAGCTCCTCACAGGGGTCGGAAACACCATATATTTT. The encoded protein is CASSELLTGVGNTIYF.

V and J are TRBV4-1 and TRBJ2-7; a possible D gene is TRBD1 (6 bases). Trimming took off 2 bases at V and 2 bases at J, with 16 bases between the two ends. Germline V CDR1 and CDR2: MGHRA, YSYEKL. This CDR3 region has 16 residues. The CDR3 reads CASSQQPGHRTYEQYF. The CDR3 bases are TGCGCCAGCAGCCAACAACCGGGACACCGAACCTACGAGCAGTACTTC.

This clone was seen only a few times. The chain carries TRBV6-6 and TRBJ1-5, with a tentative D call TRBD1 (5 bases). The CDR3 is 14 residues long. CDR1 MNHNY and CDR2 SVGAGI come from the germline V gene (reference sequence). V was cut by 7 bases and J by 2 bases, with 12 bases left in between. The CDR3 loop is CASTQGGGNQPQHF. CDR3 nucleotide sequence: TGTGCCAGCACCCAGGGAGGTGGCAATCAGCCCCAGCATTTT.

The rearrangement uses TRBV28 and TRBJ1-2, with 7 bases matching TRBD1. The germline V gene encodes CDR1 MDHEN and CDR2 SYDVKM. This CDR3 has 14 amino acids. Losses at the gene ends were 6 bases for V and 9 bases for J; bases not matched to a gene: 13. CDR3 nucleotide sequence: TGTGCCAGCAGACGACAGGGAGTGAGTTGGAGCTACACCTTC. As protein: CASRRQGVSWSYTF.

The rearrangement joins TRBV5-4 to TRBJ2-5; either TRBD1 or TRBD2 may fit D (5 bases each). The CDR3 is 14 amino acids. V dropped 0 bases and J dropped 5 bases, with 11 bases sitting between them. Germline V CDR1 and CDR2: SGHNT, YYREEE (reference sequence). The CDR3 reads CASSLGWGGETQYF. The CDR3 coding sequence is TGTGCCAGCAGCTTGGGGTGGGGCGGGGAGACCCAGTACTTC.